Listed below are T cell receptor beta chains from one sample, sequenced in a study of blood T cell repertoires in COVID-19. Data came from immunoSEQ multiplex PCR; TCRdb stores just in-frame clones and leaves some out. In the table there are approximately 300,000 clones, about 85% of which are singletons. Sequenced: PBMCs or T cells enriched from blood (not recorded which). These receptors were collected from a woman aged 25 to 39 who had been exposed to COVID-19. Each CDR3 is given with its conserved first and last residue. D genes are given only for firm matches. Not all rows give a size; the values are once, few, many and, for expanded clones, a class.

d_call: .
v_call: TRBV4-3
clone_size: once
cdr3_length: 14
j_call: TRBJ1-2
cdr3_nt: TGCGCCAGCAGCCAAGCTGGCCTCAACTATGGCTACACCTTC
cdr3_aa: CASSQAGLNYGYTF

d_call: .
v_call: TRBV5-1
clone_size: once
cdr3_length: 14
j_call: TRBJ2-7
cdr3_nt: TGCGCCAGCAGCTTCGACTCCAGCTCCTACGAGCAGTACTTC
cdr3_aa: CASSFDSSSYEQYF

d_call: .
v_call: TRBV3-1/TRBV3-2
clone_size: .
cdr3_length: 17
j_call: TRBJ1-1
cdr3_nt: TGTGCCAGCAGCCAAGACAGGTTCTGGGGGGAGAACACTGAAGCTTTCTTT
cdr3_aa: CASSQDRFWGENTEAFF

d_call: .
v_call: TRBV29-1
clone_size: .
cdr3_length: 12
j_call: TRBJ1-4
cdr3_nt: TGCAGCGTTGAGCTAGCAAATGAAAAACTGTTTTTT
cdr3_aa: CSVELANEKLFF

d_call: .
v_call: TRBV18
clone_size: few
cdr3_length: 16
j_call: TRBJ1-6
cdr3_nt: TGTGCCAGCTCACCATTGTCAGGGGTGGAACAATCACCCCTCCACTTT
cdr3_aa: CASSPLSGVEQSPLHF

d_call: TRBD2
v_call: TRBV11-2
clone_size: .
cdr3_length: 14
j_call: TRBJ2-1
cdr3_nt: TGTGCCAGCAGCTTGACTAGCGGCTACAATGAGCAGTTCTTC
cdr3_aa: CASSLTSGYNEQFF

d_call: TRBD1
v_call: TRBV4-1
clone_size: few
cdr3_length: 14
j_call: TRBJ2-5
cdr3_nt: TGCGCCAGCAGCCTCGGGACAGGCCACGAGACCCAGTACTTC
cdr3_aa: CASSLGTGHETQYF

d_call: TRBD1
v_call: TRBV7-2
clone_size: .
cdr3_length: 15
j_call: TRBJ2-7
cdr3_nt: TGTGCCAGCAGCCCTTCGACAGGGTATGGGTACGAGCAGTACTTC
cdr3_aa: CASSPSTGYGYEQYF

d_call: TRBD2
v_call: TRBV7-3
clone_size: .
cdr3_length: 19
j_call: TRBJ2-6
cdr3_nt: TGTGCCAGCAGCCTAGGGGACGCGGGAGGAAACTCTGGGGCCAACGTCCTGACTTTC
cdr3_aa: CASSLGDAGGNSGANVLTF

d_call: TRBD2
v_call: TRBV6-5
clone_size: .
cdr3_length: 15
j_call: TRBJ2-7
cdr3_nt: TGTCTGGGACTAGCGGGAATCGGGCATACTGGGGAGCAGTACTTC
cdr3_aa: CLGLAGIGHTGEQYF

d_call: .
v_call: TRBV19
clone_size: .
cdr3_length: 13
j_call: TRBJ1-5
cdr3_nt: TGTGCCAGTAGTATTAGTTCCGTTCAGCCCCAGCATTTT
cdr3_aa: CASSISSVQPQHF

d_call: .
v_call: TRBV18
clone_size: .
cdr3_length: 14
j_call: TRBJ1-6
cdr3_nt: TGTGCCAGCTCACCACGAGGGAGGAATTCACCCCTCCACTTT
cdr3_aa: CASSPRGRNSPLHF

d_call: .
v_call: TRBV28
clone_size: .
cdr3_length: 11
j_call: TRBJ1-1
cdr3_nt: TGTGCCAGCAGCCTATATTATGAAGCTTTCTTT
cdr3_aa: CASSLYYEAFF

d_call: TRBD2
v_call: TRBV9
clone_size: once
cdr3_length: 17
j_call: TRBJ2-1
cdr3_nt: TGTGCCAGCAGCGTAGCCCCTAGCGGGGGGGCCAGTGATGAGCAGTTCTTC
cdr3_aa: CASSVAPSGGASDEQFF

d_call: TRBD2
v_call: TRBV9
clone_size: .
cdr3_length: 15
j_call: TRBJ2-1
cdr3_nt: TGTGCCAGCAGCGTAGACGGCGGGGGGGCTGATGAGCAGTTCTTC
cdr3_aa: CASSVDGGGADEQFF

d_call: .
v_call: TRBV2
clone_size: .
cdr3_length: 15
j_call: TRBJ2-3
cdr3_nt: TGTGCCAGCGGGGAGTTTGGGACTGGCACAGATACGCAGTATTTT
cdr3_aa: CASGEFGTGTDTQYF

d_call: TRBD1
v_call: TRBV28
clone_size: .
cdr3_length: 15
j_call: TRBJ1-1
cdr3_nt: TGTGCCAGCAGTTTGTGGACAGGGGGAACTTTTGAAGCTTTCTTT
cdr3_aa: CASSLWTGGTFEAFF

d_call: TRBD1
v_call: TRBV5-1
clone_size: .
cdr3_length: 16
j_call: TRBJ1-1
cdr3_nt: TGCGCCAGCAGCTTGGAGTGGACAGGGGTGAACACTGAAGCTTTCTTT
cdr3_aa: CASSLEWTGVNTEAFF

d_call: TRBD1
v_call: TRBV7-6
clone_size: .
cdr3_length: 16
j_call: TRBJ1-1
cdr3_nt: TGTGCCAGCAGCCCTGCTACCGGGACAGAATATACTGAAGCTTTCTTT
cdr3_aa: CASSPATGTEYTEAFF

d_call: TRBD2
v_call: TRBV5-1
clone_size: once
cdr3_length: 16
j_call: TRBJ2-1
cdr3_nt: TGCGCCAGCAGCTTTGGACTAGTGAGCTCCTACAATGAGCAGTTCTTC
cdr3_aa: CASSFGLVSSYNEQFF

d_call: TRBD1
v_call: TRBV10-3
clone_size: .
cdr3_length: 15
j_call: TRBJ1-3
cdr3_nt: TGTGCCATCAGTGAAAGACAGGGGGCAGAAAACACCATATATTTT
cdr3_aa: CAISERQGAENTIYF

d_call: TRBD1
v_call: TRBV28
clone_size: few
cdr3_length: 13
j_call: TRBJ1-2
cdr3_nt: TGTGCCAGCAGCTACGGACAGGGATATGGCTACACCTTC
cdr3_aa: CASSYGQGYGYTF